The TCR beta chain under discussion was sequenced for a study of regulatory T cells in long-lasting Graves disease. Study background: Patients newly diagnosed with Graves' had been on antithyroid drugs for under 3 months.

To make TCR beta libraries, researchers used iRepertoire HTBI primers and Arm-PCR of CDR3 regions. MiXCR was run by TCRdb on the multiplex PCR reads, yielding one entry per CDR3 protein. The table includes around 470,000 distinct CDR3 sequences, about 15% detected once. Time point specified: newly diagnosed GD, antithyroid drugs for less than 3 months. Generation of the TCR library employed RNA extracted from PBMCs. This clonotype was picked up many times. This same sample was also part of a study on T cells in Graves' hyperthyroidism and ophthalmopathy.

This TCR derives from a woman aged 45-65 years with Graves disease. The specimen comprised peripheral blood mononuclear cells (PBMCs), sampled at new diagnosis, from a patient treated with antithyroid drugs.

The CDR3 sequence: CASSFLLPGGGSLPSYNEQFF. The CDR3 DNA follows: TGTGCCAGCAGTTTCCTTCTCCCCGGTGGCGGCTCGCTGCCTTCCTACAATGAGCAGTTCTTC. The rearrangement links TRBV27 to TRBJ2-1; D call uncertain. V was clipped by 3 bases and J by 1 base, with 28 bases between them. This CDR3 has 21 residues. From germline, CDR1 is MNHEY and CDR2 SMNVEV (reference sequence).